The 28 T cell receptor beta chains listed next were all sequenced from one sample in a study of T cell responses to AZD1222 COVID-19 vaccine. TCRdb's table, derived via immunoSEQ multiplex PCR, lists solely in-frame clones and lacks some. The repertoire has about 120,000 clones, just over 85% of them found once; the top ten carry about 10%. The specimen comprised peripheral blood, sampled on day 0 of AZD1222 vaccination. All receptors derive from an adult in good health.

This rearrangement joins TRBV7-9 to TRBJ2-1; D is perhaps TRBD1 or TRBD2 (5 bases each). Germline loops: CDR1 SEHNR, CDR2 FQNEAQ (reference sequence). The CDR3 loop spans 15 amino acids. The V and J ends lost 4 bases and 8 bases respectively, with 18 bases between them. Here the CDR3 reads CASSSRGRGDDEQFF. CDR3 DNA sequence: TGTGCCAGCAGCTCCCGGGGCCGGGGTGATGATGAGCAGTTCTTC.

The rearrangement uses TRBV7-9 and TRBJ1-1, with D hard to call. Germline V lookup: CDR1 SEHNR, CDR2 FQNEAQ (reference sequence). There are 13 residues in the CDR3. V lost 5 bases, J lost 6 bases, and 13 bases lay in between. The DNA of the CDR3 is TGTGCCAGCAGCCCTAACTTATACGCTGAAGCTTTCTTT. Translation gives CASSPNLYAEAFF.

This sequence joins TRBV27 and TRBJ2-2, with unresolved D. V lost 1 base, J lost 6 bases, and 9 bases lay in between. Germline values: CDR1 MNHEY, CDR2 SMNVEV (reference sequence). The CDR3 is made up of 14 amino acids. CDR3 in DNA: TGTGCCAGCAGTTTATGGGGTACGGCCGGGGAGCTGTTTTTT. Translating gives CASSLWGTAGELFF.

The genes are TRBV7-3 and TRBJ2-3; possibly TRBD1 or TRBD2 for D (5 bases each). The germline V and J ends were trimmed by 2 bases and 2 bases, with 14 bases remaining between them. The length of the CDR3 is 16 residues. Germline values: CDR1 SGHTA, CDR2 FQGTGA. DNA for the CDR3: TGTGCCAGCAGCTTAGGGGCTAGCAGAAACACAGATACGCAGTATTTT. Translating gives CASSLGASRNTDTQYF.

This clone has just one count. CDR3 sequence reads: CASRMNTEAFF. In nucleotides, the CDR3 is TGTGCCAGCAGAATGAACACTGAAGCTTTCTTT. The chain combines TRBV3-1 (or the pseudogene TRBV3-2) with TRBJ1-1; D unresolved. From germline, CDR1 is LGHDT and CDR2 YNNKEL (reference sequence). The V and J ends lost 6 bases and 0 bases respectively, with 2 bases between them. This CDR3 region has 11 residues.

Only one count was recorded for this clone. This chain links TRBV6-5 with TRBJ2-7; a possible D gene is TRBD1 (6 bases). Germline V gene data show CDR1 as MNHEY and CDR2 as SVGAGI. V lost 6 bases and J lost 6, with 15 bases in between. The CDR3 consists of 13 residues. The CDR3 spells CASRPRQDTEQYF. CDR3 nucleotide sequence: TGTGCCAGCAGGCCTCGACAGGACACCGAGCAGTACTTC.

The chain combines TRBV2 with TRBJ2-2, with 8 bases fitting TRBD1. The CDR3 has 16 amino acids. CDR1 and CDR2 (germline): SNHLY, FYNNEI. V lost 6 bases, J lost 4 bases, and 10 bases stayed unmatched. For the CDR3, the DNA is TGTGCCAGCAGCGACGATGGACAGGGACCCACCGGGGAGCTGTTTTTT. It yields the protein CASSDDGQGPTGELFF.

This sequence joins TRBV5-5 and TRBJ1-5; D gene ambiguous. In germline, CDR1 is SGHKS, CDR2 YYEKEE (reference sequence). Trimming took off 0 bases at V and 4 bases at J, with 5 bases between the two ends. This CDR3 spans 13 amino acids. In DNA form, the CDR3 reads TGTGCCAGCAGCTTGGACCTTAATCAGCCCCAGCATTTT. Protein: CASSLDLNQPQHF.

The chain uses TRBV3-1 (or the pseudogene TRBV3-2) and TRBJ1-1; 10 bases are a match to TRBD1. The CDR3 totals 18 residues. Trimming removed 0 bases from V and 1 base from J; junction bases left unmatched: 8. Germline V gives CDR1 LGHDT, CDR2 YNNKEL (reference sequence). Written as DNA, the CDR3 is TGTGCCAGCAGCCAAGATCAGTGGACAGGGGGGTGGAACACTGAAGCTTTCTTT. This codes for CASSQDQWTGGWNTEAFF.

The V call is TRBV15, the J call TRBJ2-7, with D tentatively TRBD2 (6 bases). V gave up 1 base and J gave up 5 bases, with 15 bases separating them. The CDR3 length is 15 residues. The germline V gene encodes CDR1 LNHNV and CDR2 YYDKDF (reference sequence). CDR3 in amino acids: CATSRGPAGTHEQYF. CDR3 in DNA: TGTGCCACCAGCAGAGGCCCGGCGGGAACCCACGAGCAGTACTTC.

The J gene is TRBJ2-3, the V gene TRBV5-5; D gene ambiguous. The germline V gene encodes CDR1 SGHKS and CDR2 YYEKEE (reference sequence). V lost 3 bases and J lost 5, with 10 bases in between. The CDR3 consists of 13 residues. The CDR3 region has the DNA TGTGCCAGCAGCTCATACGCCCTAGATACGCAGTATTTT. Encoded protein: CASSSYALDTQYF.

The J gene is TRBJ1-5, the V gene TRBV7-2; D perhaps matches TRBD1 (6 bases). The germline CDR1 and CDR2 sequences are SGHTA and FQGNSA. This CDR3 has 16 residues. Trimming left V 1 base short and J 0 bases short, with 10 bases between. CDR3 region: CASSLVGQNSNQPQHF. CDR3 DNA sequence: TGTGCCAGCAGCTTAGTCGGACAGAATAGCAATCAGCCCCAGCATTTT.

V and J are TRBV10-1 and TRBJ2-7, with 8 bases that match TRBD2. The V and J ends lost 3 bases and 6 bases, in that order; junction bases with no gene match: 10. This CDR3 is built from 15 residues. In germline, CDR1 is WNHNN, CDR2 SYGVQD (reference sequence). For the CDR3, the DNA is TGCGCCAGCAGTGACGGAGGAGCGGGAGTCGGCGAGCAGTACTTC. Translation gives CASSDGGAGVGEQYF.

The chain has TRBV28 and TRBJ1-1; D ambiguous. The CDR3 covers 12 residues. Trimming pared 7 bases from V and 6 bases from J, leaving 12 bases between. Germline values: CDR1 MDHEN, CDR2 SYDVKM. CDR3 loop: CASTKRQAEAFF. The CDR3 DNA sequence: TGTGCCAGCACCAAAAGGCAGGCTGAAGCTTTCTTT.

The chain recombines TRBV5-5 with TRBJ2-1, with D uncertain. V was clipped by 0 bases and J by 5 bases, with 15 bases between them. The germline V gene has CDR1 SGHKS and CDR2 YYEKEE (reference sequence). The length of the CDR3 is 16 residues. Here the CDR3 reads CASSLGPARRHNEQFF. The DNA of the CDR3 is TGTGCCAGCAGCTTGGGGCCGGCGCGACGGCACAATGAGCAGTTCTTC.

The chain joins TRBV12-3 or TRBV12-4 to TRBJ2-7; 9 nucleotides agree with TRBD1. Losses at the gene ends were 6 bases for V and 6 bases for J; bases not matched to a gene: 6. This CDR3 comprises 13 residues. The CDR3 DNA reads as TGTGCCAGCAGGGCCGGGACAGGGCGCGAGCAGTACTTC. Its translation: CASRAGTGREQYF.

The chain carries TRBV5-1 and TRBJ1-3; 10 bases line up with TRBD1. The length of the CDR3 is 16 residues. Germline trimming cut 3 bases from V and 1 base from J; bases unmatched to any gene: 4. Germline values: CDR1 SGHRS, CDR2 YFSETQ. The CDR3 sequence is CASSSDRGHSGNTIYF. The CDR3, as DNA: TGCGCCAGCAGCTCCGACAGGGGGCATTCTGGAAACACCATATATTTT.

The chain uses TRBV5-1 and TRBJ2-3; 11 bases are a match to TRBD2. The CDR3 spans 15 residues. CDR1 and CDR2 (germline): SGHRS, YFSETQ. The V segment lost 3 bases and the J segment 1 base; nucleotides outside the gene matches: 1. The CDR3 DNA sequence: TGCGCCAGCAGCTCGACTAGCGGGGGCACAGATACGCAGTATTTT. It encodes CASSSTSGGTDTQYF.

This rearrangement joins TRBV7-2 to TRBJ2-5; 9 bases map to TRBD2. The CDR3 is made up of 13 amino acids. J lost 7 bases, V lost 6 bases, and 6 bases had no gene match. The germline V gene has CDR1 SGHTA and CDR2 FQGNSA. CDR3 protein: CASRIAGAPTQYF. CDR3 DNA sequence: TGTGCCAGCAGAATAGCGGGGGCCCCGACCCAGTACTTC.

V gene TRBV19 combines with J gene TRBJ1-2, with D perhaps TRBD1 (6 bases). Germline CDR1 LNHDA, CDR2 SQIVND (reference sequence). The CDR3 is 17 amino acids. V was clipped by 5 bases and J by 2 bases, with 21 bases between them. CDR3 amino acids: CASSAVGGAHPNYGYTF. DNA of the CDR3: TGTGCCAGTAGTGCAGTCGGGGGCGCACACCCGAACTATGGCTACACCTTC.

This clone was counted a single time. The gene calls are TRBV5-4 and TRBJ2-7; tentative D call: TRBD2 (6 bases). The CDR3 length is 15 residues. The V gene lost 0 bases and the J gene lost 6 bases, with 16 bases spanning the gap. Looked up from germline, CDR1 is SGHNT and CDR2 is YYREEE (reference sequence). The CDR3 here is CASSLAIRQEGEQYF. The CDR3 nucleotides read TGTGCCAGCAGCTTGGCTATTCGCCAGGAGGGCGAGCAGTACTTC.

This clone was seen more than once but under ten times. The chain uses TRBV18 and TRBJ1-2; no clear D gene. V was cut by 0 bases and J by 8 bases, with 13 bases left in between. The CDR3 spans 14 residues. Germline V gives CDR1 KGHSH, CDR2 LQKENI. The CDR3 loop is CASSPPIVTMGYTF. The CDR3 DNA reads TGTGCCAGCTCACCACCGATAGTAACTATGGGCTACACCTTC.

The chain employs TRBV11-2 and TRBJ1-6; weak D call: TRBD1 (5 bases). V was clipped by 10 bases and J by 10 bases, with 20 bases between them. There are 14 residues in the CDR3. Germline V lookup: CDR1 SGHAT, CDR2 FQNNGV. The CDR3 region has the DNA TGTGCCACCAGGTTATGGGGGGGAAAATCACCCCTCCACTTT. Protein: CATRLWGGKSPLHF.

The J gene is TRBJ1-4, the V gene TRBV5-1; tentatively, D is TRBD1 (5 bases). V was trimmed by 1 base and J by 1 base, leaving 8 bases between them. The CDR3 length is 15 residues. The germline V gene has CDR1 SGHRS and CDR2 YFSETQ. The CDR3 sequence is CASSLITGTNEKLFF. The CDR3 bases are TGCGCCAGCAGCTTGATCACAGGAACTAATGAAAAACTGTTTTTT.

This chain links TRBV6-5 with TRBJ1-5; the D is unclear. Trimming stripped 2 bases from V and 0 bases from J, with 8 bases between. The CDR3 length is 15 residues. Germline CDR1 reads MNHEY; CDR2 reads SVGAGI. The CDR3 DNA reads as TGTGCCAGCAGTTACCGGGCCGGTAGCAATCAGCCCCAGCATTTT. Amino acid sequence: CASSYRAGSNQPQHF.

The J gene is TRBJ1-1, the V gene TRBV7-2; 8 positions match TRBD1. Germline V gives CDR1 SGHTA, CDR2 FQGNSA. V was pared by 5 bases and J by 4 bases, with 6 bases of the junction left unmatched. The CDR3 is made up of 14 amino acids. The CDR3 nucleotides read TGTGCCAGCAGCGCCCGACAGGGGCGCACTGAAGCTTTCTTT. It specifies CASSARQGRTEAFF. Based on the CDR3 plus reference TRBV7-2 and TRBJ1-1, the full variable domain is GAGVSQSPSNKVTEKGKDVELRCDPISGHTALYWYRQSLGQGLEFLIYFQGNSAPDKSGLPSDRFSAERTGGSVSTLTIQRTQQEDSAVYLCASSARQGRTEAFFGQGTRLTVV.

CDR3 loop: CASSLDGHYGYTF. The CDR3 nucleotides read TGTGCCAGCAGTCTTGACGGACACTATGGCTACACCTTC. This chain connects TRBV12-3 or TRBV12-4 to TRBJ1-2; no clear D. There are 13 residues in the CDR3. Trimming pared 5 bases from V and 3 bases from J, leaving 10 bases between.

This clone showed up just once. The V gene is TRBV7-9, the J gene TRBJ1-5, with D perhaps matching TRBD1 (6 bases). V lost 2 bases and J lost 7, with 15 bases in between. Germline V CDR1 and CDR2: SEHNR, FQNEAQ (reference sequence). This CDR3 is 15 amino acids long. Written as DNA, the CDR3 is TGTGCCAGCAGCTTATTTCCAGGGGACGAGCAGCCCCAGCATTTT. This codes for CASSLFPGDEQPQHF.